These 9 T cell receptor beta chains originate from one sample sequenced in a study of monozygotic twins with cystic fibrosis. TCRdb's copy holds only in-frame clones and misses some; the assay was immunoSEQ multiplex PCR. The table shows 30,000 or so clones, with over 60% occurring only once. Sequencing used blood. These receptors were obtained from a girl aged 5-17 years with cystic fibrosis.

This clone turned up a few times. The chain has TRBV7-9 and TRBJ1-2; D is undetermined. CDR3 size: 14 residues. Trimming took 1 base from V and 8 from J, leaving 14 bases between them. From germline, CDR1 is SEHNR and CDR2 FQNEAQ (reference sequence). CDR3 protein: CASSLGTNLKGYTF. The CDR3 DNA is TGTGCCAGCAGCTTAGGGACTAACTTAAAGGGCTACACCTTC.

The chain couples TRBV10-1 to TRBJ2-2; TRBD2 might be the D (5 bases). This CDR3 is 14 amino acids long. From germline, CDR1 is WNHNN and CDR2 SYGVQD (reference sequence). V gave up 5 bases and J gave up 4 bases, with 11 bases separating them. Written as DNA, the CDR3 is TGCGCCAGCAGTCCGGGATCCTTCACCGGGGAGCTGTTTTTT. Its protein is CASSPGSFTGELFF.

This chain links TRBV30 with TRBJ2-1; D unclear. This CDR3 spans 12 amino acids. Germline assignment: CDR1 GTSNPN and CDR2 SVGIG (reference sequence). Trimming left V 0 bases short and J 6 bases short, with 6 bases between. The CDR3 loop reads CAWSVYSNEQFF. The CDR3 DNA reads TGTGCCTGGAGTGTATACAGCAATGAGCAGTTCTTC.

This clone was found a few times. CDR3 sequence: CASSQGDRRSYEQYF. CDR3 DNA: TGTGCCAGCAGCCAAGGGGACAGGCGCTCCTACGAGCAGTACTTC. The rearrangement uses TRBV4-2 and TRBJ2-7; 8 bases are a match to TRBD1. CDR1 is LGHNA and CDR2 is YNFKEQ in the germline V gene. The CDR3 sequence is 15 residues long. The trim removed 1 base at V and 0 bases at J, leaving 2 bases unmatched.

The chain recombines TRBV6-1 with TRBJ2-3; perhaps TRBD2 as D (6 bases). The CDR3 totals 14 residues. Germline-derived CDR1 and CDR2 are MNHNS and SASEGT. The V end lost 10 bases, the J end lost 3 bases, and 17 bases lay between the germline ends. This chain's CDR3 is CATYSRDWTDTQYF. As DNA, the CDR3 is TGTGCCACATATAGCCGGGACTGGACAGATACGCAGTATTTT.

The chain employs TRBV5-1 and TRBJ2-2; 7 nucleotides agree with TRBD2. V lost 4 bases to trimming and J lost 5 bases; unmatched junction nucleotides: 14. This CDR3 has 17 residues. The germline V gene has CDR1 SGHRS and CDR2 YFSETQ. The CDR3 bases are TGCGCCAGCAGCCCGGTTGGGCGGGAGATGGGTACCGGGGAGCTGTTTTTT. Its translation: CASSPVGREMGTGELFF.

The gene calls are TRBV10-1 and TRBJ2-2, with 9 bases lining up with TRBD1. Trimming cost V 2 bases and J 4 bases; bases outside gene matches: 5. CDR1 and CDR2 (germline): WNHNN, SYGVQD (reference sequence). The CDR3 runs to 16 residues. CDR3 protein: CASSEERTGVTGELFF. CDR3 nucleotide sequence: TGCGCCAGCAGTGAGGAAAGGACAGGGGTCACCGGGGAGCTGTTTTTT.

This clone was seen a handful of times. V gene TRBV18 combines with J gene TRBJ2-5; D is unresolved. In germline, CDR1 is KGHSH, CDR2 LQKENI. V was clipped by 0 bases and J by 0 bases, with 5 bases between them. The CDR3 runs to 14 residues. The CDR3 nucleotides read TGTGCCAGCTCACCACCGTGGTACCAAGAGACCCAGTACTTC. It specifies CASSPPWYQETQYF.

The chain joins TRBV19 to TRBJ2-2; D might be TRBD2 (6 bases). V lost 8 bases and J 3 bases, leaving 10 bases between the germline ends. The CDR3 covers 13 residues. The germline V gene has CDR1 LNHDA and CDR2 SQIVND (reference sequence). The CDR3 bases are TGTGCCAGTCGGACTACCGACACCGGGGAGCTGTTTTTT. Protein product: CASRTTDTGELFF.